This T cell receptor beta chain derives from a study of T cell changes during pregnancy in multiple sclerosis. Germline-derived CDR1 and CDR2 are MNHEY and SMNVEV (reference sequence). Trimming took 6 bases from V and 4 from J, leaving 19 bases between them. CDR3 size: 15 residues. Using immunoSEQ multiplex PCR, the repertoire was profiled, and TCRdb retains in-frame clones only, with some absent. The data show around 100,000 clones, 90% to 95% seen once. This specimen was peripheral blood, taken before pregnancy. This sequence joins TRBV27 and TRBJ2-7, with D perhaps TRBD1 (6 bases). The TCR was taken from a female donor with multiple sclerosis, enrolled in a pregnancy study. The CDR3 bases are TGTGCCAGCAGACGCACCCGGGACACCCCATACGAGCAGTACTTC. Translated, it gives CASRRTRDTPYEQYF.